This TCR beta chain was sequenced in a study of T cells in tuberculosis. About the research overall: Within 7 days of starting treatment, or before, PBMC were stored. General study results and limits: GMM-specific TCRs were nearer to active tuberculosis alpha repertoires, suggesting expansion.

Here immunoSEQ multiplex PCR was the method, and the copy in TCRdb shows in-frame clones only, minus some. The repertoire holds about 22,000 clones, approximately 85% seen once, with under 15% in the top ten. Described time point: new active TB diagnosis, blood taken before or within 7 days of starting treatment. This CDR3 is built from 13 residues. CDR1 and CDR2 from the germline V gene are MNHEY and SVGAGI. The V end lost 6 bases, the J end lost 3 bases, and 11 bases lay between the germline ends. Details on this clone: Its antigen is currently unknown.

The rearrangement joins TRBV6-5 to TRBJ1-1, with a tentative D call TRBD1 (6 bases). This receptor was taken from an adult with tuberculosis. The starting material was PBMCs, obtained at tuberculosis diagnosis. The CDR3 sequence is CASRRGRDTEAFF. The CDR3 DNA reads TGTGCCAGCAGGCGGGGGCGGGACACTGAAGCTTTCTTT.